These T cell receptor beta chains were read from a single sample in a study of high-grade serous ovarian cancer treatment subgroups. Assay: immunoSEQ multiplex PCR; the TCRdb copy retains only in-frame clones and omits some. Among some 3,200 clones listed, 70% to 75% were seen once. Sequenced material: tumor tissue. These receptors were collected from a human donor with high-grade serous ovarian cancer. Both conserved end residues are part of each CDR3. A D gene is named only where the DNA matches it firmly. A clone size is listed for some rows: how often the clone was seen (once, few, many), or a class if it is expanded.

v_gene	d_gene	abundance	j_gene	CDR3nt	CDR3aa
TRBV4-1	NA	NA	TRBJ2-3	TGCGCCAGCAGCCAAGAGGGCCTAGCGACTTTCACAGATACGCAGTATTTT	CASSQEGLATFTDTQYF
TRBV12-5	NA	few	TRBJ1-4	TGTGCTAGTGGTTTGGTCCGGGACGGGGAGATCACAAATGAAAAACTGTTTTTT	CASGLVRDGEITNEKLFF
TRBV19	NA	NA	TRBJ1-1	TGTGCCAGTAGTTCATGGACGGGGAACACTGAAGCTTTCTTT	CASSSWTGNTEAFF
TRBV28	TRBD1	NA	TRBJ2-5	TGTGCCAGCAGCCGAGGACAGGATCGAGGGGCCCAGTACTTC	CASSRGQDRGAQYF
TRBV5-6	NA	NA	TRBJ1-2	TGTGCCAGCAGCTCGGGGGACGGGCATGGCTACACCTTC	CASSSGDGHGYTF
TRBV25-1	NA	NA	TRBJ1-5	TGTGCCAGCAGAGTCAATCAGCCCCAGCATTTT	CASRVNQPQHF
TRBV11-2	NA	few	TRBJ2-2	TGTGCCAGCAGAGAAGGGGCAGGCGACACCGGGGAGCTGTTTTTT	CASREGAGDTGELFF
TRBV7-9	TRBD2	NA	TRBJ2-2	TGTGCCAGCAGCCGAACTCGACTAGCGGAAAACACCGGGGAGCTGTTTTTT	CASSRTRLAENTGELFF
TRBV19	NA	NA	TRBJ1-5	TGTGCCAGTATGGGGGCCCACGGACCCCAGCATTTT	CASMGAHGPQHF
TRBV6-5	NA	NA	TRBJ1-1	TGTGCCAGCACCCTCGGGGGGAGTGGTTCTGAAGCTTTCTTT	CASTLGGSGSEAFF
TRBV28	NA	NA	TRBJ2-2	TGTGCCAGCAGTTTCCCACCCCGCAGGGCGAACACCGGGGAGCTGTTTTTT	CASSFPPRRANTGELFF
TRBV9	TRBD2	NA	TRBJ2-5	TGTGCCAGCAGCGTAGAGGGATGGACTAGCGGGGAAGAGACCCAGTACTTC	CASSVEGWTSGEETQYF
TRBV19	NA	NA	TRBJ2-7	TGTGCCAGTAGTATTGGGGAATACTACGAGCAGTACTTC	CASSIGEYYEQYF
TRBV21-1	NA	NA	TRBJ1-5	TGTGCCAGCAGCAAAGCCCCTCGGCCCCAGCATTTT	CASSKAPRPQHF
TRBV5-6	NA	once	TRBJ1-6	TGTGCCAGCAGCTTCCTACAGGGTGGTTCACCCCTCCACTTT	CASSFLQGGSPLHF
TRBV4-1	TRBD1	NA	TRBJ2-1	TGCGCCAGCAGCCAAGAGACAGGGGGCGGCCACAATGAGCAGTTCTTC	CASSQETGGGHNEQFF
TRBV5-4	NA	NA	TRBJ2-1	TGTGCCAGCAGCTTGGAATGGAGCTCCTACAATGAGCAGTTCTTC	CASSLEWSSYNEQFF
TRBV7-9	NA	NA	TRBJ2-1	TGTGCCAGCAGGAACATTCGACGGATCTCCTACAATGAGCAGTTCTTC	CASRNIRRISYNEQFF
TRBV5-4	TRBD2	NA	TRBJ2-3	TGTGCCAGCAGCTTGCTGATTAGCGGGGCCCCAGATACGCAGTATTTT	CASSLLISGAPDTQYF
TRBV7-9	TRBD2	NA	TRBJ2-3	TGTGCCAGCAGCTTAGGGACTGCGGGAGTGGCAGATACGCAGTATTTT	CASSLGTAGVADTQYF
TRBV9	NA	NA	TRBJ2-7	TGTGCCAGCAGCGTAGGTCGAGGCGAGCAGTACTTC	CASSVGRGEQYF
TRBV4-3	NA	NA	TRBJ2-3	TGCGCCAGCAGCCAGGGGGACCTGACCCTTTTAACTCCAGATACGCAGTATTTT	CASSQGDLTLLTPDTQYF
TRBV28	NA	few	TRBJ2-7	TGTGCCAGCACGAGACAGTTCTCCTACGAGCAGTACTTC	CASTRQFSYEQYF
TRBV19	TRBD1	NA	TRBJ2-2	TGTGCCAGTAGTACCCTAAACAGGGGGCGCACCGGGGAGCTGTTTTTT	CASSTLNRGRTGELFF
TRBV19	TRBD2	few	TRBJ2-7	TGTGCCAGTAGTATAGAAGTAGCGGGAGTGGGCTACGAGCAGTACTTC	CASSIEVAGVGYEQYF
TRBV27	TRBD2	NA	TRBJ2-7	TGTGCCAGCACCCGACCCCCAGCGGGGGCCTACGAGCAGTACTTC	CASTRPPAGAYEQYF
TRBV27	NA	once	TRBJ2-3	TGTGCCAGCAGTTTAGATGGCAGGGGCAACACAGATACGCAGTATTTT	CASSLDGRGNTDTQYF
TRBV28	NA	NA	TRBJ2-7	TGTGCCATTTCAGGGCAACTGAGCTCCTACGAGCAGTACTTC	CAISGQLSSYEQYF
TRBV6-4	NA	NA	TRBJ2-1	TGTGCCAGCAGTGACTGGCCTAGGGGTGAGCAGTTCTTC	CASSDWPRGEQFF
TRBV5-8	NA	NA	TRBJ2-5	TGTGCCAGCAGGTGGGACTTGCAAGAGACCCAGTACTTC	CASRWDLQETQYF
TRBV12-5	NA	NA	TRBJ2-6	TGTGCTAGTGGTGCTAATGCTGCAGGACAAAGTCGGGCCAACGTCCTGACTTTC	CASGANAAGQSRANVLTF
TRBV4-1	NA	NA	TRBJ2-5	TGCGCCAGCAGCCAAGGAGAAGAGACCCAGTACTTC	CASSQGEETQYF
TRBV5-4	TRBD2	NA	TRBJ2-3	TGTGCCAGCAGCTTGGGAGTGCTAAGACTAGCGGGAAACTTCACAGATACGCAGTATTTT	CASSLGVLRLAGNFTDTQYF
TRBV7-9	NA	NA	TRBJ1-5	TGTGCCAGCAGCTTATTCGGGAGCAATCAGCCCCAGCATTTT	CASSLFGSNQPQHF
TRBV29-1	NA	NA	TRBJ2-5	TGCAGCGTGGAGGCCCAAAGAGAGACCCAGTACTTC	CSVEAQRETQYF
TRBV5-1	NA	NA	TRBJ1-1	TGCGCCAGCAGTGCAGGACAGAACACTGAAGCTTTCTTT	CASSAGQNTEAFF
TRBV7-2	NA	NA	TRBJ1-6	TGTGCCAGCAGCCCCGACCGAGGGCAGAATTCACCCCTCCACTTT	CASSPDRGQNSPLHF
TRBV28	NA	few	TRBJ2-7	TGTGCCAGCAGTTTGGGCGGGAATGGTGACGAGCAGTACTTC	CASSLGGNGDEQYF
TRBV9	NA	NA	TRBJ1-3	TGTGCCAGCAGCGTAGCGGGCTCTGGAAACACCATATATTTT	CASSVAGSGNTIYF
TRBV16	NA	NA	TRBJ1-6	TGTGCCAGCAGCCCCCCAGGGAAAAGGGTTGGAGCCCTCCACTTT	CASSPPGKRVGALHF
TRBV7-8	NA	NA	TRBJ1-5	TGTGCCAGCAGCTTAGAGAGATTTTATAGCAATCAGCCCCAGCATTTT	CASSLERFYSNQPQHF
TRBV7-2	TRBD2	NA	TRBJ2-7	TGTGCCAGCAGTGCGGGACTAGACCTCGACGAGCAGTACTTC	CASSAGLDLDEQYF
TRBV27	NA	NA	TRBJ1-5	TGTGCCAGCAGTTTAAGCGGGGCCAGCAATCAGCCCCAGCATTTT	CASSLSGASNQPQHF
TRBV27	NA	NA	TRBJ1-2	TGTGCCAGCAGTTTATCCTCCGGACCGGCCGTTAACTATGGCTACACCTTC	CASSLSSGPAVNYGYTF
TRBV7-9	NA	NA	TRBJ2-3	TGTGCCAGCAGCGTCCAAAATACGCAGTATTTT	CASSVQNTQYF
TRBV28	TRBD2	NA	TRBJ2-1	TGTGCCAGCAGCTCTCGGGCTAGCGGGTACAATGAGCAGTTCTTC	CASSSRASGYNEQFF